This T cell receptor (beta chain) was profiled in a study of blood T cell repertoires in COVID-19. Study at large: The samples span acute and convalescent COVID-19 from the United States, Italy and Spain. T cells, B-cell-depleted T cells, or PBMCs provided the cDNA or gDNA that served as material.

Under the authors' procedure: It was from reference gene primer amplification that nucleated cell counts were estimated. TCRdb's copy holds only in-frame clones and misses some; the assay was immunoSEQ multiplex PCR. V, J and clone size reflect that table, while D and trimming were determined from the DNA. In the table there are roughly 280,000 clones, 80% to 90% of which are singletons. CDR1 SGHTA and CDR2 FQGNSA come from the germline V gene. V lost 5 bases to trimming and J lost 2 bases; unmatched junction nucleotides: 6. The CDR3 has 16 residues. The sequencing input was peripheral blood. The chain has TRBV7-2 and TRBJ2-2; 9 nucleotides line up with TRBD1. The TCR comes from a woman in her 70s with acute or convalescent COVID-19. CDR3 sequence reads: CASSKTGGLNTGELFF. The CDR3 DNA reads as TGTGCCAGCAGCAAGACAGGGGGACTCAACACCGGGGAGCTGTTTTTT.